Included here is one T cell receptor beta chain sequence, with context. Which antigen it targets is not known. There are no base qualities to consult, and no much larger clone falls within one base. The germline V gene supplies CDR1 SGHRS and CDR2 YFSETQ. Trimmed from V: 5 bases; trimmed from J: 8 bases; junction bases lacking a gene match: 6. The CDR3 has 14 amino acids, counting the end cysteine and phenylalanine. Only the CDR3 DNA stays, 42 bases, in frame from base 1. TCRbeta CDR3 regions were amplified from genomic DNA by means of the immunoSEQ Assay, a bias-controlled multiplex PCR. In the authors' own workflow: Within the assay, amplification of reference gene primers was used to estimate how many nucleated cells each sample contained. To quantify the absolute abundance of each unique TCRbeta CDR3 rearrangement, sequence reads were collapsed and filtered. For each sample, productive Simpson clonality was calculated as the square root of Simpson's diversity index over productive rearrangements. The clones in this table, taken by TCRdb from immuneACCESS, are in-frame only. Not every clone is retained; where verified, under half of the shortfall comes from an unresolved V gene, and the cause of the rest is unknown. Clone size and V and J calls were adopted from that table, with D and trimming inferred from the DNA. Within this sample are approximately 160,000 clones, with about four fifths of them counted one time only. The top ten hold about 11% of the sample.

This sample was taken from a study of blood T cell repertoires in COVID-19 (dated by TCRdb to 2018 to 2020). For the wider study: Collaborator samples came from the United States, Italy and Spain and covered acute and convalescent phases of COVID-19. The prospective study material was composed of cDNA or gDNA derived from T cells, B-cell-depleted T cells, or PBMCs. The dataset comprised deeply sampled blood TCRbeta repertoires from subjects exposed to, actively infected with, or recovered from COVID-19. The repertoires were made available in a free public database intended to serve as a resource for research on the immune response to SARS-CoV-2. The samples were drawn from the first 160 participants of the ongoing ImmuneRACE study and from 1,254 subjects provided by 6 global collaborators. A de-identified subject ID, COVID-19 status, age in years and sex were almost always included in the sample metadata. Where HLA class I and class II types were available, the types were taken from metadata supplied by the sample provider, not from assay-based typing. The study at large found these results: The quantity of clinical and demographic metadata differed by source and by participant and was supplied without curation.

Whole blood was collected in K2EDTA tubes by collaborating institutions according to the institutions' own protocols. For TCRbeta analysis, collaborator samples were shipped as frozen whole blood, as isolated PBMCs, or as DNA extracted from either sample type. Material: peripheral blood. This TCR derives from a man between 60 and 75 years old with active or convalescent COVID-19. The rearrangement combines TRBV5-1 with TRBJ2-4; TRBD1 matches 11 bases in the middle. The CDR3 region has the sequence CASRRTGGADIQYF. The DNA is TGCGCCAGCAGGCGGACAGGGGGCGCAGACATTCAGTACTTC.